Listed here are 30 T cell receptor beta chains from one sample, sequenced in a study of molecular identifiers for immune sequencing clone quantification. Each CDR3 protein is one row after TCRdb ran MiXCR on the PCR reads. This sample has hundreds of thousands of distinct CDR3 sequences, with around 20% found just once. Sequencing was performed on naive CD8+ T cells from blood, with Jurkat cell RNA spiked in. Subset meaning: FACS-sorted CD8+CD4-CCR7+CD45RA+ naive T cells. The receptors here all came from a human donor in good health. Some libraries in this study had Jurkat cell RNA spiked in.

In this sample, this clonotype turned up a few times. V usage is TRBV6-2 or TRBV6-3 and J usage is TRBJ1-5; D remains unclear. V lost 8 bases to trimming and J lost 3 bases, with 17 bases between them. The CDR3 loop spans 15 amino acids. From germline, CDR1 is MNHEY and CDR2 SVGEGT. This CDR3 reads CASGTTGISNQPQHF. The CDR3 region has the DNA TGTGCCAGCGGTACCACCGGGATATCCAATCAGCCCCAGCATTTT.

This clonotype has ten or more counts. The CDR3 DNA reads as TGTGCCAGCAGACCTCCCCCCTGGGACGAACACTCCAGATTCCGGGATACGCAGTATTTT. Its protein is CASRPPPWDEHSRFRDTQYF. This chain uses TRBV12-3 or TRBV12-4 with TRBJ2-3; D may match TRBD1 or TRBD2 (5 bases each). The CDR3 runs to 20 residues. V lost 6 bases and J lost 6, with 34 bases in between.

The sample holds many counts of this clonotype. The rearrangement joins TRBV3-1 to TRBJ1-4; possible D gene TRBD1, 6 bases. The V and J ends lost 3 bases and 3 bases respectively, with 17 bases between them. CDR3 size: 17 residues. Germline V gene lookup returns CDR1 LGHDT and CDR2 YNNKEL (reference sequence). The CDR3 DNA reads TGTGCCAGCAGCCACTACGGGGGGCAGGGCCCTAATGAAAAACTGTTTTTT. Translated: CASSHYGGQGPNEKLFF. The entire variable domain, with the rest obtained from reference TRBV3-1 and TRBJ1-4, is as follows: DTAVSQTPKYLVTQMGNDKSIKCEQNLGHDTMYWYKQDSKKFLKIMFSYNNKELIINETVPNRFSPKSPDKAHLNLHINSLELGDSAVYFCASSHYGGQGPNEKLFFGSGTQLSVL.

The sample holds many counts of this clonotype. This chain uses TRBV6-2 or TRBV6-3 with TRBJ2-3; D may be TRBD2 (6 bases). The germline CDR1 and CDR2 sequences are MNHEY and SVGEGT. The V and J ends lost 2 bases and 0 bases respectively, with 6 bases between them. The CDR3 sequence is 14 residues long. The CDR3 loop is CASSYGGSTDTQYF. CDR3 in DNA: TGTGCCAGCAGTTACGGGGGGAGCACAGATACGCAGTATTTT.

This clonotype was recorded at least ten times. The V call is TRBV7-2, the J call TRBJ2-5; D may match TRBD1 or TRBD2 (5 bases each). Germline CDR1 SGHTA, CDR2 FQGNSA. The CDR3 loop spans 15 amino acids. Trimming took 1 base from V and 4 from J, leaving 13 bases between them. Written as DNA, the CDR3 is TGTGCCAGCAGCTTAGGAGTCGGGGCCGGAGAGACCCAGTACTTC. Its protein product is CASSLGVGAGETQYF. Full variable domain (outside the CDR3, taken from reference TRBV7-2 and TRBJ2-5): GAGVSQSPSNKVTEKGKDVELRCDPISGHTALYWYRQSLGQGLEFLIYFQGNSAPDKSGLPSDRFSAERTGGSVSTLTIQRTQQEDSAVYLCASSLGVGAGETQYFGPGTRLLVL.

This clonotype was observed a few times. The rearrangement uses TRBV4-3 and TRBJ2-1, with D uncertain. Deletions cut 0 bases from V and 9 bases from J, with 15 bases between. CDR3 length: 15 residues. Germline CDR1 LGHNA, CDR2 YSLEER. As DNA, the CDR3 is TGCGCCAGCAGCCAAGATCGAGTGAGGATCGGTGAGCAGTTCTTC. Its protein is CASSQDRVRIGEQFF.

This clonotype was seen only a few times. The chain uses TRBV5-8 and TRBJ2-1; D is perhaps TRBD1 (6 bases). The ends were cut back, 2 bases at V and 5 bases at J, with 14 bases in the middle. CDR1 and CDR2 from the germline V gene are SGHTS and YDEGEE. This CDR3 has 15 residues. The CDR3 sequence is CASSFRQDTHNEQFF. The CDR3 DNA follows: TGTGCCAGCAGCTTTCGACAGGACACCCACAATGAGCAGTTCTTC.

This clonotype was observed at least ten times. The chain combines TRBV28 with TRBJ2-1; 11 positions agree with TRBD1. CDR1 MDHEN and CDR2 SYDVKM come from the germline V gene. Trimming at V came to 5 bases and at J to 10 bases, leaving 4 bases not matched to a gene. The CDR3 loop spans 13 amino acids. CDR3 in DNA: TGTGCCAGCAGTGGACAGGGGGCAGGGGAGCAGTTCTTC. It yields the protein CASSGQGAGEQFF.

This clonotype has more than one count but fewer than ten. The genes are TRBV27 and TRBJ1-1, with 9 positions matching TRBD1. J lost 1 base, V lost 6 bases, and 3 bases had no gene match. The CDR3 has 14 residues. Germline V CDR1 and CDR2: MNHEY, SMNVEV (reference sequence). This chain's CDR3 is CASRLQGANTEAFF. The CDR3 coding sequence is TGTGCCAGCAGACTACAGGGGGCGAACACTGAAGCTTTCTTT.

This clonotype has at least ten counts. The chain is built from TRBV6-6 and TRBJ2-7; no definite D call. Trimming shortened V by 0 bases and J by 6 bases, and 6 bases separated the two germline ends. Germline CDR1 is MNHNY and CDR2 is SVGAGI (reference sequence). The CDR3 runs to 12 residues. CDR3 loop: CASSYSLAEQYF. The CDR3 region has the DNA TGTGCCAGCAGTTACTCGCTGGCCGAGCAGTACTTC.

This clonotype was observed a few times. The rearrangement joins TRBV9 to TRBJ2-3; D is uncertain. V was shortened by 4 bases and J by 0 bases, with 18 bases between the two germline ends. The germline CDR1 and CDR2 sequences are SGDLS and YYNGEE. The CDR3 totals 17 residues. This CDR3 reads CASSPKVRLTSTDTQYF. The CDR3 coding sequence is TGTGCCAGCAGCCCCAAGGTACGGCTTACTAGCACAGATACGCAGTATTTT.

This clonotype was counted a few times. The chain joins TRBV7-9 to TRBJ2-7; 7 nucleotides line up with TRBD1. Germline V gene sequence: CDR1 SEHNR, CDR2 FQNEAQ (reference sequence). Losses at the gene ends were 5 bases for V and 2 bases for J; bases not matched to a gene: 9. This CDR3 has 15 residues. CDR3 region: CASSPTRQGAYEQYF. CDR3 coding DNA: TGTGCCAGCAGCCCCACTCGACAGGGAGCCTACGAGCAGTACTTC.

This clonotype appeared many times. The chain recombines TRBV20-1 with TRBJ2-7; D gene ambiguous. The germline V and J ends were trimmed by 3 bases and 2 bases, with 8 bases remaining between them. Germline CDR1 and CDR2: DFQATT and SNEGSKA (reference sequence). This CDR3 is 12 amino acids long. CDR3 sequence reads: CSARSRPYEQYF. The CDR3, as DNA: TGCAGTGCTAGGTCTCGGCCCTACGAGCAGTACTTC.

In its sample, this clonotype was seen many times. The chain uses TRBV12-3 or TRBV12-4 and TRBJ2-7, with D possibly being TRBD2 (6 bases). The CDR3 spans 12 residues. With 8 bases removed from V and 6 bases from J, the gap between germline ends came to 14 bases. CDR3 coding DNA: TGTGCCAGCGGCCAGGTGCGGGGCGAGCAGTACTTC. Amino acid sequence: CASGQVRGEQYF.

A few counts support this clonotype. A read error may be the cause here, since a much bigger clone is one base away. The chain joins TRBV28 to TRBJ2-3, with 7 bases fitting TRBD2. The germline CDR1 and CDR2 sequences are MDHEN and SYDVKM. CDR3 size: 13 residues. The CDR3 nucleotides read TGTGCCAGCAGTCTAGCGGCCACAGATATGCAGTATTTT. It translates to CASSLAATDMQYF. The variable domain in full, completed from reference TRBV28 and TRBJ2-3, reads DVKVTQSSRYLVKRTGEKVFLECVQDMDHENMFWYRQDPGLGLRLIYFSYDVKMKEKGDIPEGYSVSREKKERFSLILESASTNQTSMYLCASSLAATDMQYFGPGTRLTVL.

This clonotype showed up many times. The chain is built from TRBV7-6 and TRBJ1-5; D call uncertain. The CDR3 runs 14 residues. Trimming stripped 5 bases from V and 6 bases from J, with 14 bases between. Germline values: CDR1 SGHVS, CDR2 FNYEAQ. CDR3 nucleotide sequence: TGTGCCAGCAGCCTAAGGTTGACGGGTCAGCCCCAGCATTTT. This translates into CASSLRLTGQPQHF. The full variable domain, completed using reference TRBV7-6 and TRBJ1-5, is GAGVSQSPRYKVTKRGQDVALRCDPISGHVSLYWYRQALGQGPEFLTYFNYEAQQDKSGLPNDRFSAERPEGSISTLTIQRTEQRDSAMYRCASSLRLTGQPQHFGDGTRLSIL.

Here the CDR3 reads CASSLGDTNEQFF. CDR3 nucleotide sequence: TGTGCCAGCAGCTTAGGGGACACGAATGAGCAGTTCTTC. The chain carries TRBV11-3 and TRBJ2-1; tentative D call: TRBD1 (6 bases). Per germline, CDR1 SGHNT and CDR2 YENEEA. With 1 base removed from V and 7 bases from J, the gap between germline ends came to 8 bases. There are 13 residues in the CDR3.

This clonotype came up a few times. The J gene is TRBJ1-2, the V gene TRBV7-9; no reliable D call. CDR3 length: 13 residues. V was shortened by 5 bases and J by 3 bases, with 10 bases between the two germline ends. Germline-derived CDR1 and CDR2 are SEHNR and FQNEAQ (reference sequence). The CDR3 loop is CASSRGGYYGYTF. Written as DNA, the CDR3 is TGTGCCAGCAGCCGGGGTGGATACTATGGCTACACCTTC.

The table lists this clonotype with a count of one. The chain couples TRBV7-2 to TRBJ2-1, with D maybe TRBD1 (5 bases). The V end lost 4 bases, the J end lost 10 bases, and 11 bases lay between the germline ends. The CDR3 length is 12 residues. CDR1 is SGHTA and CDR2 is FQGNSA in the germline V gene. This CDR3 is CASSSLTAEQFF. The CDR3 bases are TGTGCCAGCAGCTCCTTGACAGCAGAGCAGTTCTTC.

Concerning this clonotype itself: This may come from a read error, since a much larger clone is one base off. The V and J genes are TRBV12-3 or TRBV12-4 and TRBJ2-1, with no clear D. The CDR3 loop spans 15 amino acids. CDR3 in DNA: TGTGCCAGCAGTTTGTTGGGTCGTTCTGACAATGGGCAGTTCTTC. This gives the protein CASSLLGRSDNGQFF.

The chain couples TRBV7-8 to TRBJ1-3; D is uncertain. V was pared by 6 bases and J by 1 base, with 16 bases between. The CDR3 totals 16 residues. Germline V lookup: CDR1 SGHVS, CDR2 FQNEAQ. The CDR3 nucleotides read TGTGCCAGCAGTCAATACGGTCGGGTTTCTGGAAACACCATATATTTT. Encoded protein: CASSQYGRVSGNTIYF. The entire variable domain, with the rest obtained from reference TRBV7-8 and TRBJ1-3, is as follows: GAGVSQSPRYKVAKRGQDVALRCDPISGHVSLFWYQQALGQGPEFLTYFQNEAQLDKSGLPSDRFFAERPEGSVSTLKIQRTQQEDSAVYLCASSQYGRVSGNTIYFGEGSWLTVV.

Ten or more counts support this clonotype. CDR3 residues: CASSMGSDYSYNEQFF. CDR3 nucleotides: TGTGCCAGTAGTATGGGGTCGGACTATTCCTACAATGAGCAGTTCTTC. The chain carries TRBV19 and TRBJ2-1, with a tentative D call TRBD2 (6 bases). CDR3 length: 16 residues. V was cut by 3 bases and J by 1 base, with 13 bases left in between. The germline gives CDR1 LNHDA, CDR2 SQIVND (reference sequence). The entire variable domain, with the rest obtained from reference TRBV19 and TRBJ2-1, is as follows: DGGITQSPKYLFRKEGQNVTLSCEQNLNHDAMYWYRQDPGQGLRLIYYSQIVNDFQKGDIAEGYSVSREKKESFPLTVTSAQKNPTAFYLCASSMGSDYSYNEQFFGPGTRLTVL.

Turning to this clonotype: This may be a read error, as it is one base from a much larger clone. The chain combines TRBV9 with TRBJ1-1; no firm D call. The V gene's germline CDR1 is SGDLS and CDR2 YYNGEE. The CDR3 covers 14 residues. This CDR3 reads CASSVGTLSTEASF. The CDR3 DNA reads TGTGCCAGCAGCGTAGGGACCCTGAGCACTGAAGCTTCCTTT. The variable domain in full, with the rest retrieved from reference TRBV9 and TRBJ1-1, is DSGVTQTPKHLITATGQRVTLRCSPRSGDLSVYWYQQSLDQGLQFLIQYYNGEERAKGNILERFSAQQFPDLHSELNLSSLELGDSALYFCASSVGTLSTEASFGQGTRLTVV.

The chain combines TRBV6-2 or TRBV6-3 with TRBJ2-2; TRBD1 matches at 12 bases. From germline, CDR1 is MNHEY and CDR2 SVGEGT. V lost 6 bases, J lost 7 bases, and 6 bases stayed unmatched. This CDR3 is 15 amino acids long. The CDR3: CASRYGTGGGGELFF. In nucleotides, the CDR3 is TGTGCCAGCAGATACGGGACAGGGGGCGGCGGGGAGCTGTTTTTT.

V and J are TRBV19 and TRBJ2-7; 7 positions agree with TRBD2. The CDR3 totals 11 residues. J was trimmed by 9 bases and V by 9 bases; bases with no gene match: 8. Per the germline V gene, CDR1 is LNHDA and CDR2 is SQIVND (reference sequence). The CDR3 reads CASRDGLGQYF. The CDR3 DNA reads TGTGCCAGCAGGGACGGACTAGGGCAGTACTTC.

As regards this clonotype: A clone one base away is much larger, so this may be a read error. As the CDR3 is not closed by the conserved phenylalanine or tryptophan, this likely results from a read error. The rearrangement joins TRBV6-1 to TRBJ1-5, with D perhaps matching TRBD1 (5 bases). The CDR3 is 14 amino acids. V dropped 3 bases and J dropped 1 base, with 7 bases sitting between them. The germline V gene encodes CDR1 MNHNS and CDR2 SASEGT. The CDR3 protein is CASSEPGSNQPQHS. Here the CDR3 DNA reads TGTGCCAGCAGTGAGCCAGGGAGCAATCAGCCCCAGCATTCT.

This clonotype was recorded at least ten times. This chain connects TRBV4-3 to TRBJ1-1, with 8 bases lining up with TRBD1. This CDR3 has 15 amino acids. V shed 1 base, J shed 5 bases, and the junction held 6 bases outside the gene matches. Germline CDR1 is LGHNA and CDR2 is YSLEER. The CDR3 DNA reads TGCGCCAGCAGCCAAGGCTCAGGGGGCTGGACTGAAGCTTTCTTT. Translated: CASSQGSGGWTEAFF.

This chain uses TRBV19 with TRBJ2-1; D is perhaps TRBD1 (6 bases). CDR3 length: 13 amino acids. Germline CDR1 and CDR2: LNHDA and SQIVND (reference sequence). Trimming left V 7 bases short and J 9 bases short, with 16 bases between. The CDR3 nucleotides read TGTGCCAGTAATACTTGGGGGCGCGGTGAGCAGTTCTTC. Encoded protein: CASNTWGRGEQFF.

V usage is TRBV2 and J usage is TRBJ2-3; TRBD1 might be the D (6 bases). V was shortened by 6 bases and J by 8 bases, with 12 bases between the two germline ends. The CDR3 length is 12 residues. The V gene's germline CDR1 is SNHLY and CDR2 FYNNEI. The chain's CDR3 is CASSEIGGTQYF. In DNA form, the CDR3 reads TGTGCCAGCAGCGAAATAGGGGGTACGCAGTATTTT.

This clonotype has a handful of counts. The DNA of the CDR3 is TGCGCCAGCAGCCAGTGGCCGGGACTAGCGGGAGGATACACCGGGGAGCTGTTTTTT. This sequence encodes CASSQWPGLAGGYTGELFF. The chain carries TRBV4-3 and TRBJ2-2, with 15 bases identical to TRBD2. CDR3 length equals 19 residues. The V gene end was trimmed by 3 bases and the J gene end by 3 bases; junction bases not matched to a gene: 8. Germline lookup yields CDR1 LGHNA and CDR2 YSLEER.